The clone carrying this T cell receptor (beta chain) came up once. What it binds is not known. Deep-level settings were used for running the assay. Produced via immunoSEQ multiplex PCR; TCRdb's table is partial and in-frame only. Of 2.5 million or so clones detected, roughly 92% appear once; the ten largest clones hold under 0.15%. Germline assignment: CDR1 SEHNR and CDR2 FQNEAQ (reference sequence). With 1 base removed from V and 0 bases from J, the gap between germline ends came to 21 bases. This CDR3 comprises 19 residues. These data originate in a study of shared clonotypes between healthy human individuals. Across the study: Per donor, three plates held CD4 naive cells, three held CD4 memory, two held CD8 naive and one held CD8 memory.

Study results and caveats: Few donors limited the genetic and exposure-history diversity represented.

This clonotype originated in a man aged 18 to 29 in good health. The chain employs TRBV7-9 and TRBJ1-1, with a tentative D call TRBD1 (6 bases). Sequences were obtained from naive CD4+ T cells sorted from blood. The subset was: CD45RA+ positively selected. CDR3 sequence (DNA): TGTGCCAGCAGCTTAGTCAGGGGAGGAAGTCAGGGGATGAACACTGAAGCTTTCTTT. This sequence encodes CASSLVRGGSQGMNTEAFF.